Listed below are T cell receptor beta chains from one sample, sequenced in a study of blood T cell repertoires in COVID-19. Libraries were prepared by immunoSEQ multiplex PCR; TCRdb keeps only in-frame clonotypes and omits some of them. Of hundreds of thousands of clones in the sample, 86% were seen once. The sample was peripheral blood. These receptor sequences come from a woman aged 80 or older with COVID-19, enrolled during active disease. CDR3s include the opening cysteine and the closing phenylalanine or tryptophan. D genes are given only for firm matches. A clone size is listed for some rows: how often the clone was seen (once, few, many), or a class if it is expanded.

d_gene | abundance | j_gene | v_gene | CDR3aa | CDR3nt
TRBD1 | NA | TRBJ1-2 | TRBV14 | CASSHRTGGKYGYTF | TGTGCCAGCAGCCACCGGACAGGGGGGAAGTATGGCTACACCTTC
TRBD1 | once | TRBJ2-1 | TRBV5-1 | CASSRDSSYNEQFF | TGCGCCAGCAGCCGGGACAGCTCCTACAATGAGCAGTTCTTC
TRBD1 | NA | TRBJ1-3 | TRBV10-3 | CAISESGTGENTIYF | TGTGCCATCAGTGAGTCCGGGACAGGGGAAAACACCATATATTTT
TRBD1 | NA | TRBJ1-2 | TRBV24-1 | CATSAGTGTSYGYTF | TGTGCCACCAGTGCAGGGACAGGGACCTCCTATGGCTACACCTTC
NA | NA | TRBJ2-3 | TRBV24-1 | CATSDLSREGQYF | TGTGCCACCAGTGATTTGAGCAGGGAAGGGCAGTATTTT
NA | NA | TRBJ2-3 | TRBV2 | CAAGRVSTDTQYF | TGTGCCGCCGGGAGAGTGAGCACAGATACGCAGTATTTT
TRBD1 | NA | TRBJ1-4 | TRBV5-4 | CASSQAKGQKNEKLFF | TGTGCCAGCAGCCAGGCAAAGGGACAGAAGAATGAAAAACTGTTTTTT
TRBD2 | NA | TRBJ2-1 | TRBV7-2 | CASSLSSGGYNEQFF | TGTGCCAGCAGCTTAAGTAGCGGGGGGTACAATGAGCAGTTCTTC
TRBD1 | NA | TRBJ1-1 | TRBV7-9 | CASSSDRATEAFF | TGTGCCAGCAGCTCGGACAGGGCCACTGAAGCTTTCTTT
NA | NA | TRBJ1-4 | TRBV6-2/TRBV6-3 | CASSYYGQGNEKLFF | TGTGCCAGCAGTTACTATGGGCAGGGGAATGAAAAACTGTTTTTT
NA | once | TRBJ1-2 | TRBV28 | CASSFQGVGYTF | TGTGCCAGCAGTTTTCAGGGTGTGGGCTACACCTTC
TRBD1 | NA | TRBJ1-5 | TRBV6-6 | CASSPLTGGRSNQPQHF | TGTGCCAGCAGTCCCCTGACAGGGGGCAGGAGCAATCAGCCCCAGCATTTT
TRBD2 | NA | TRBJ2-7 | TRBV6-6 | CASSATSGGEDRF | TGTGCCAGCAGCGCTACTAGCGGGGGGGAGGATAGGTTC
NA | NA | TRBJ2-1 | TRBV5-1 | CASSAGLEANEQFF | TGCGCCAGCAGCGCGGGTCTGGAGGCCAATGAGCAGTTCTTC
TRBD2 | NA | TRBJ2-5 | TRBV7-2 | CASSYTSRTSGAVGTQYF | TGTGCCAGCAGCTACACCTCCCGGACTAGCGGGGCGGTGGGGACCCAGTACTTC
TRBD1 | NA | TRBJ1-1 | TRBV27 | CASSLETGQGGTEAFF | TGTGCCAGCAGTTTGGAAACTGGACAGGGGGGCACTGAAGCTTTCTTT
TRBD2 | NA | TRBJ2-2 | TRBV3-1/TRBV3-2 | CASSYTSGGHAGELFF | TGTGCCAGCAGCTATACAAGCGGGGGCCATGCCGGGGAGCTGTTTTTT
NA | NA | TRBJ2-1 | TRBV11-2 | CASSQNGGLGNEQFF | TGTGCCAGCAGCCAAAACGGGGGGCTTGGGAATGAGCAGTTCTTC
TRBD1 | NA | TRBJ1-2 | TRBV7-8 | CASSGIGGQGIGGYTF | TGTGCCAGCAGCGGTATCGGAGGACAGGGGATTGGCGGCTACACCTTC
NA | NA | TRBJ2-6 | TRBV6-5 | CASKFGVEGANVLTF | TGTGCCAGCAAATTCGGGGTAGAAGGGGCCAACGTCCTGACTTTC
TRBD1 | NA | TRBJ2-5 | TRBV5-4 | CATQTGRQQETQYF | TGTGCCACCCAGACAGGGCGCCAACAAGAGACCCAGTACTTC
NA | NA | TRBJ1-5 | TRBV6-5 | CASSYTGSQPQHF | TGTGCCAGCAGTTACACAGGGAGTCAGCCCCAGCATTTT
NA | NA | TRBJ1-4 | TRBV18 | CASSQSPGATNEKLFF | TGTGCCAGCTCACAGAGCCCGGGGGCAACTAATGAAAAACTGTTTTTT
NA | once | TRBJ1-2 | TRBV6-6 | CASSRTSGGLLYGYTF | TGTGCCAGCAGTCGAACCTCGGGGGGGTTACTCTATGGCTACACCTTC
NA | NA | TRBJ1-2 | TRBV6-5 | CASSYRSSNYGYTF | TGTGCCAGCAGCTACAGGAGCTCTAACTATGGCTACACCTTC
TRBD1 | NA | TRBJ2-1 | TRBV4-2 | CASSQDVSTGVGRYNEQFF | TGTGCCAGCAGCCAAGATGTATCGACAGGGGTAGGACGCTACAATGAGCAGTTCTTC
NA | NA | TRBJ1-1 | TRBV19 | CASTNRVNTEAFF | TGTGCCAGTACGAACAGGGTGAACACTGAAGCTTTCTTT
TRBD1 | NA | TRBJ2-7 | TRBV18 | CASSFGQAPTYEQYF | TGTGCCAGCTCATTCGGACAGGCCCCAACCTACGAGCAGTACTTC
TRBD2 | NA | TRBJ2-5 | TRBV7-7 | CASSPLGGGQETQYF | TGTGCCAGCAGCCCCCTCGGCGGGGGGCAGGAGACCCAGTACTTC
TRBD1 | NA | TRBJ1-3 | TRBV2 | CASSNSGTGGFSGNTIYF | TGTGCCAGCAGTAATTCCGGGACAGGGGGCTTCTCCGGAAACACCATATATTTT
TRBD1 | NA | TRBJ1-4 | TRBV27 | CASREQGAGEKLFF | TGTGCCAGCAGGGAACAGGGGGCAGGGGAAAAACTGTTTTTT
NA | NA | TRBJ2-1 | TRBV27 | CASNRASSGPSSYNEQFF | TGTGCCAGCAACAGGGCCAGTAGCGGGCCGAGCTCCTACAATGAGCAGTTCTTC